The table lists the clone carrying this TCR beta chain with a few counts. The antigen is not known. TCRdb passed the reads through MiXCR, listing each CDR3 protein once. Among around 770,000 distinct CDR3 sequences listed, 29% were seen once. This entry is derived from a study of T cell repertoires in cytomegalovirus infection. Study information: Recently identified HLA-C-restricted CMV epitopes were used, and well-studied HLA-B-restricted CMV epitopes were used as well. Evidence of both CMV infection and a matching HLA type came from public TCR beta signatures.

The CDR3 is 16 residues long. Germline lookup yields CDR1 MNHEY and CDR2 SMNVEV (reference sequence). Trimming shortened V by 1 base and J by 0 bases, and 9 bases separated the two germline ends. The TCR was taken from a human donor in good health (CMV status not recorded). Some clones in this sample may be carry-over from other donors' samples. The sequences come from cultured CD8+ T cells from PBMCs, collected from culture after CMV antigen stimulation. This chain joins TRBV27 and TRBJ1-4, with D perhaps matching TRBD1 (5 bases). The CDR3: CASSLFWGATNEKLFF. In DNA form, the CDR3 reads TGTGCCAGCAGTTTATTTTGGGGGGCAACTAATGAAAAACTGTTTTTT.